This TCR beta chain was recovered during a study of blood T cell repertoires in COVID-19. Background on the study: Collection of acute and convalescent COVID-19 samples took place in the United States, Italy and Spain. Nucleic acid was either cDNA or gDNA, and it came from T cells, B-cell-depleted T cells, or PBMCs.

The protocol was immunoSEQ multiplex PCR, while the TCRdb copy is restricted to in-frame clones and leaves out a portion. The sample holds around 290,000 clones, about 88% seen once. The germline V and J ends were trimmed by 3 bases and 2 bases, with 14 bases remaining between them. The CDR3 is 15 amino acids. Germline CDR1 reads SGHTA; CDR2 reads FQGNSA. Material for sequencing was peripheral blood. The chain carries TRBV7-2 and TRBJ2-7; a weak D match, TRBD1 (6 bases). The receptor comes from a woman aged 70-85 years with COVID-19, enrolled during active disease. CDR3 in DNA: TGTGCCAGCAGCTTTAACAGGGATATCACCTACGAGCAGTACTTC. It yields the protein CASSFNRDITYEQYF.